This T cell receptor (beta chain) was recorded in a study of cytomegalovirus exposure and HLA in healthy donors. V lost 5 bases and J lost 0; bases outside the gene matches: 3. Germline CDR1 is SNHLY and CDR2 is FYNNEI. This CDR3 is built from 17 residues. PCR primers comprised 60 Vbeta and 13 Jbeta primers. Assay used: immunoSEQ multiplex PCR; TCRdb lists only in-frame clones, some missing. The sample holds approximately 160,000 clones; about three quarters are singletons and the top ten take 2.6%. The V call is TRBV2, the J call TRBJ2-3; 15 bases agree with TRBD2. The clonotype originates from a woman aged 35 to 49 in good health and CMV-seropositive. Sequences were obtained from PBMCs. CDR3 bases: TGTGCCAGCAGTACCGGACTAGCGGGGGGGAGCACAGATACGCAGTATTTT. This translates into CASSTGLAGGSTDTQYF.